The present TCR beta chain was sequenced within a study of cytotoxic CD8 clonotypes in ibrutinib-treated CLL. The wider study: Included were about a dozen relapsed/refractory and about 15 treatment-naive patients, of whom about 18 were IGHV unmutated.

This clone was picked up a small number of times. Antigen: not known. Study-level findings and limits: In comparison with age-matched healthy donors, baseline clonality was higher and tracked circulating CD8+ T-cell counts. Sampling times, which were not matched between the groups, differed between sustained-remission patients and progressing patients.

The junction had 6 bases not matched to a gene; V was cut back by 4 bases and J by 2 bases. The CDR3 runs 15 residues. CDR1 and CDR2 from the germline V gene are SGHKS and YYEKEE (reference sequence). TCRdb keeps only in-frame clones here, not all; method: immunoSEQ multiplex PCR. The sample comprises more than 85,000 clones, more than 75% of which are singletons, and about 30% rests with the top ten. Cryopreserved PBMCs provided around 2.2 micrograms of genomic DNA for the TCR beta libraries. The genes are TRBV5-5 and TRBJ1-3; TRBD1 aligns across 7 bases. Sequencing was performed on PBMCs, taken after 12 months of ibrutinib treatment. This clonotype was obtained from a human donor with chronic lymphocytic leukemia. CDR3 sequence reads: CASSPTGEAGNTIYF. CDR3 in DNA: TGTGCCAGCAGCCCAACAGGGGAGGCTGGAAACACCATATATTTT.